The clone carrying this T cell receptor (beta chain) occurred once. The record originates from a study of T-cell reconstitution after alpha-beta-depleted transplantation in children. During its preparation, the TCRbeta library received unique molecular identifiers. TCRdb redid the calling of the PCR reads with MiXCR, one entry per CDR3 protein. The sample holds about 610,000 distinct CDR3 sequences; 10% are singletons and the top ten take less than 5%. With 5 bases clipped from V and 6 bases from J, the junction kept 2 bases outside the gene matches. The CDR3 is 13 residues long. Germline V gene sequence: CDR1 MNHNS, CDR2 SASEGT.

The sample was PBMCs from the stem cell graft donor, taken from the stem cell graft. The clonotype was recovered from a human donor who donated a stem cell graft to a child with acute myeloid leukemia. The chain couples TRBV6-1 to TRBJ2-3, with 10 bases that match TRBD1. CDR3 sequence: CASSRGQGDTQYF. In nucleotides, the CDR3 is TGTGCCAGCAGTCGGGGACAGGGGGATACGCAGTATTTT.